This T cell receptor beta chain was recovered during a study of blood T cell repertoires in COVID-19. About the research overall: Samples of COVID-19 (acute and convalescent) were obtained from the United States, Italy and Spain.

Measured with immunoSEQ multiplex PCR; TCRdb has only the in-frame clones, and not every one. The sample yields some 40,000 clones, 88% seen once. With 6 bases clipped from V and 6 bases from J, the junction kept 9 bases outside the gene matches. Germline V gives CDR1 SGHRS, CDR2 YFSETQ. CDR3 length: 15 amino acids. The genes are TRBV5-1 and TRBJ2-1; TRBD2 matches 10 bases. Sequenced input: peripheral blood. This clonotype originated in a human donor in a cohort sampled during active COVID-19. The DNA of the CDR3 is TGCGCCAGCACCACTTCGGGACTAGCGATCAATGAGCAGTTCTTC. It specifies CASTTSGLAINEQFF.